The source of this TCR beta chain is a study of blood T cell repertoires in COVID-19. Overall study: Researchers got acute and convalescent COVID-19 samples from the United States, Italy and Spain. The cDNA or gDNA used as material had been derived from T cells, B-cell-depleted T cells, or PBMCs.

V lost 5 bases and J 8 bases, leaving 15 bases between the germline ends. The CDR3 consists of 13 residues. CDR1 is SEHNR, CDR2 FQNEAQ, per germline (reference sequence). Authors' methods: By means of reference gene primer amplification, nucleated cell counts were estimated. Assay: immunoSEQ multiplex PCR; the TCRdb copy retains only in-frame clones and omits some. From that table come the V and J calls and clone size; the DNA was used to work out D and trimming. The sample gives more than 90,000 clones, 70% to 90% of which show up once; approximately 1.5% is in the top ten. This TCR was sampled from a man aged 35-49 years with acute or convalescent COVID-19. The sample consisted of peripheral blood. The chain uses TRBV7-9 and TRBJ1-2; D unresolved. In nucleotides, the CDR3 is TGTGCCAGCAGCGCCACGGTGCCGGTCGGCTACACCTTC. Its translation is CASSATVPVGYTF.